This T cell receptor beta chain came from a study of cytomegalovirus exposure and HLA in healthy donors. Study-wide context: Approximately 80 million unique TCRs from HLA-typed donors were held in an early data release. Study-level results: Overall, approximately 180 TCR beta chains were annotated as cytomegalovirus-associated.

Worth noting for this clone: Its antigen is unidentified.

Amplification used 60 Vbeta primers and 13 Jbeta primers. Authors' data handling: Unique TCR beta chains numbered 60 million to 100 million in a later analysis, with around 10 million shared. Generated by immunoSEQ multiplex PCR, the TCRdb table keeps only in-frame clones and is missing some. From that table come the V and J calls and clone size; the DNA was used to work out D and trimming. The sample lists 100,000 to 130,000 clones; 65% to 80% were seen once. Germline loops: CDR1 MGHRA, CDR2 YSYEKL. This CDR3 is 16 amino acids long. V was cut by 0 bases and J by 3 bases, with 12 bases left in between.

The chain uses TRBV4-1 and TRBJ1-5; D is perhaps TRBD1 (5 bases). The sequence derives from a male donor in good health and CMV-seronegative. Sequences were obtained from PBMCs. The DNA for the CDR3 is TGCGCCAGCAGCCAAGAAGGGGAAAGTTACAATCAGCCCCAGCATTTT. It yields the protein CASSQEGESYNQPQHF.